This T cell receptor (beta chain) is from a study of shared clonotypes between healthy human individuals (dated by TCRdb to 2018 to 2021). Context from the whole study: The cohort comprised two women and a few men aged 18 to 49 years. To estimate repertoire size and how much clonotype sharing occurs between individuals, the study deeply sequenced the blood TCR repertoires of several healthy adults. Each donor's leukapheresis produced roughly between roughly 0.85 and 10 billion PBMCs. Libraries were prepared and TCR repertoires were sequenced by different laboratories using diverse techniques, in order to increase sequencing depth and limit assay-specific biases. Study-wide conclusions, independent of this receptor: Only blood was sampled, and tissue TCR repertoires likely differ from those in blood. Because the study included only a small number of donors, the genetic and exposure-history diversity represented was limited. Pairwise subsampling indicated that sequencing depth was expected to affect the degree of clonotype sharing among donors.

From its cysteine to its phenylalanine, the CDR3 spans 14 amino acids. Only the CDR3 portion is preserved as DNA: 42 bases, with reading frame beginning at the first base. Trimming costs V 6 bases and J 8 bases, and their ends lie 19 bases apart. Based on the germline V gene, the CDR1 and CDR2 sequences are MDHEN and SYDVKM. Using the deep immunoSEQ assay, multiplex PCR amplified TCR CDR3 regions from genomic DNA. For each cell subset, the extracted genomic DNA was distributed evenly across all wells of several immunoSEQ 96-well plates, and each plate served as one replicate. For unsorted PBMC, 250 to 300 ng genomic DNA, equal to approximately 30,000 T cell genomes, was loaded into each replicate PCR. Genomic DNA from unsorted PBMC was sequenced over ten immunoSEQ deep assay plates. Purified libraries were measured with a Qubit 3.0 fluorometer, size-checked on a Bioanalyzer 2100, and measured again with the KAPA Library Quantification kit. A separate single-read 150-cycle Illumina NextSeq 550 flow cell was used to sequence each immunoSEQ 96-well plate. The authors' analysis ran thus. Because only junctional sequences without quality scores were contained in the immunoSEQ output, filtering matching that applied to full-length reads could not be performed. Sequences were annotated with PyIR, a Python wrapper for IgBLAST v1.9, using IMGT germline references to assign V/J genes and CDR3. Reads with weak V/J assignments (E-value above 1e-6), missing CDR3, stop codons, out-of-frame junctions, or ambiguous translated residues were removed. V3J clonotypes were defined by identical inferred V gene, J gene, and CDR3 amino acid sequence. To compute the percentage overlap between repertoires, the number of shared unique clonotypes was divided by the size of the smaller repertoire. Repertoire richness was assessed with RTK rarefaction, the Chao1 estimator, and Recon v2.1 estimates of unobserved clonotypes. What TCRdb holds here is the immuneACCESS table cut down to in-frame rearrangements. Part of the clones is not present; checked against another copy, under half of the missing clones reflect an unresolved V gene, and the others are unexplained. V and J calls plus clone size are reproduced from that table; the DNA served to infer D and trimming. In this sample the table shows a few hundred thousand clones, around three quarters of which occur a single time. The ten largest clones capture 12% of the sample.

This clone showed up just a few times. Which antigen it targets is not known. A single base separates this from a much larger clone, so it may be a read error. In the same sample, other DNA sequences code for this CDR3. Healthy HIV-negative adults with no recently reported acute infections or vaccinations were included as donors. Only Caucasian adults living in Nashville, Tennessee, USA were represented among the donors. For unsorted samples, tens of millions of PBMCs were counted and genomic DNA was extracted with the QIAamp DNA Blood Mini kit. Blood was obtained by leukapheresis, after which PBMCs were separated by Ficoll-Histopaque density gradient centrifugation and cryopreserved in liquid nitrogen vapor phase.

Material: PBMCs. This clonotype was sampled from a woman between 40 and 55 years old in good health. Some clones in this sample may be carry-over from other donors' samples. Here the chain combines TRBV28 and TRBJ1-2, with no D gene named confidently. The bases are TGTGCCAGCAGCCCTACGGGGTGGACCTGGGGCTACACCTTC. It translates to CASSPTGWTWGYTF.